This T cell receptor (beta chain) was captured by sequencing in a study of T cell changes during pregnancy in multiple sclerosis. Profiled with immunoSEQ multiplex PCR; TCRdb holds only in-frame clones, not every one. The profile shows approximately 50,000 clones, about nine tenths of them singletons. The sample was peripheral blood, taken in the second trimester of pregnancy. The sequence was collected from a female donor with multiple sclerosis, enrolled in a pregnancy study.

The CDR3 nucleotides are TGTGCCAGCAGTCTCGGGACAGGGAGGGAGACCCAGTACTTC. Residues: CASSLGTGRETQYF. J is TRBJ2-5 and V is TRBV6-5; 9 nucleotides line up with TRBD1. The CDR3 spans 14 residues. Germline assignment: CDR1 MNHEY and CDR2 SVGAGI. V lost 5 bases, J lost 5 bases, and 6 bases stayed unmatched.